These 14 T cell receptor beta chains originate from one sample sequenced in a study of blood T cell repertoires in COVID-19 (TCRdb year 2020). The protocol used for the library was the immunoSEQ multiplex PCR assay. Held by TCRdb, this immuneACCESS table contains in-frame sequences only and omits some clones. Under half of the omission traces to an unresolved V gene where checked; the cause of the rest is unknown. The sample table contains around 270,000 clones; only one count was recorded for approximately 86% of them. The top ten hold nearly 2% of the sample. The sample taken for sequencing was peripheral blood. These receptors originate from a man between 25 and 39 years old with active or convalescent COVID-19.

V usage is TRBV10-1 and J usage is TRBJ2-3, with TRBD2 matching over 13 bases. CDR3 size: 16 residues. J gave up 3 bases and V 6 bases, and 6 bases lay outside the gene matches. Germline-derived CDR1 and CDR2 are WNHNN and SYGVQD (reference sequence). The DNA for the CDR3 is TGCGCCAGCAGCATACTAGCGGGGGGGCCGACAGATACGCAGTATTTT. It codes for CASSILAGGPTDTQYF.

This clone was found once. The genes are TRBV10-2 and TRBJ2-1, with 12 bases matching TRBD2. The junction had 14 bases not matched to a gene; V was cut back by 7 bases and J by 4 bases. Germline assignment: CDR1 WSHSY and CDR2 SAAADI. The CDR3 is 18 residues long. Written as DNA, the CDR3 is TGCGCCAGCACCCCGACTAGCGGGGGAAGCAACTGGTACAATGAGCAGTTCTTC. It yields the protein CASTPTSGGSNWYNEQFF.

V is TRBV19 and J is TRBJ2-3; weak D call: TRBD1 (6 bases). V was pared by 9 bases and J by 2 bases, with 12 bases between. The CDR3 spans 13 residues. Per germline, CDR1 LNHDA and CDR2 SQIVND (reference sequence). The CDR3 DNA reads TGTGCCAGCACCACAGGGAACACAGATACGCAGTATTTT. Protein: CASTTGNTDTQYF.

The rearrangement joins TRBV7-9 to TRBJ2-3, with 10 bases aligning to TRBD2. The V segment lost 0 bases and the J segment 5 bases; nucleotides outside the gene matches: 11. This CDR3 has 18 residues. Per germline, CDR1 SEHNR and CDR2 FQNEAQ (reference sequence). The DNA for the CDR3 is TGTGCCAGCAGCTTAGCCCTGGGTAGCGGGGGGTCGGGAGATACGCAGTATTTT. Its protein product is CASSLALGSGGSGDTQYF.

This clone was recorded once. V and J are TRBV2 and TRBJ1-3; D is possibly TRBD1 (6 bases). Trimming left V 4 bases short and J 3 bases short, with 10 bases between. Germline-derived CDR1 and CDR2 are SNHLY and FYNNEI. The CDR3 has 14 residues. The CDR3 DNA sequence: TGTGCCAGCAGTGCACAGGGAAGTGGAAACACCATATATTTT. Translation: CASSAQGSGNTIYF.

The chain is built from TRBV29-1 and TRBJ2-7; tentatively, D is TRBD2 (5 bases). Germline V gene lookup returns CDR1 SQVTM and CDR2 ANQGSEA. V lost 0 bases and J lost 2, with 14 bases in between. The CDR3 contains 15 residues. The CDR3 region has the DNA TGCAGCGTTGAAGATAAGAGGGCACCGCCCTACGAGCAGTACTTC. This translates into CSVEDKRAPPYEQYF.

This chain joins TRBV4-2 and TRBJ2-1; 12 nucleotides align to TRBD2. After removal of 2 bases from V and 6 bases from J, the junction contained 11 bases not matched to a gene. The CDR3 extends over 18 amino acids. CDR1 is LGHNA, CDR2 YNFKEQ, per germline. CDR3 coding DNA: TGTGCCAGCAGCCAACTGGGGACTAGCGGGCGGCAACTCAATGAGCAGTTCTTC. This encodes CASSQLGTSGRQLNEQFF.

The rearrangement links TRBV5-4 to TRBJ2-5; TRBD2 matches 13 bases. Germline CDR1 SGHNT, CDR2 YYREEE (reference sequence). V lost 9 bases and J lost 1; bases outside the gene matches: 3. The CDR3 has 14 amino acids. This CDR3 reads CATGLAGVQETQYF. The CDR3 DNA is TGTGCCACCGGACTAGCGGGGGTCCAAGAGACCCAGTACTTC.

This clone was detected once. This chain uses TRBV2 with TRBJ1-1, with TRBD1 identical over 12 bases. The CDR3 has 18 amino acids. J was trimmed by 0 bases and V by 4 bases; bases with no gene match: 9. Germline V gene lookup returns CDR1 SNHLY and CDR2 FYNNEI. CDR3 protein: CASSVDPGTGGLNTEAFF. In DNA, the CDR3 is TGTGCCAGCAGTGTAGATCCCGGGACAGGGGGCTTGAACACTGAAGCTTTCTTT.

The chain recombines TRBV10-3 with TRBJ2-7, with 11 positions matching TRBD1. There are 11 residues in the CDR3. CDR1 is ENHRY, CDR2 SYGVKD, per germline. V dropped 10 bases and J dropped 6; count of bases not matched to a gene: 2. CDR3 protein: CATGTGGEQYF. DNA for the CDR3: TGTGCCACTGGGACAGGGGGCGAGCAGTACTTC.

This chain joins TRBV7-9 and TRBJ2-1; TRBD1 matches 9 bases. Germline V gene lookup returns CDR1 SEHNR and CDR2 FQNEAQ (reference sequence). V gave up 1 base and J gave up 8 bases; unmatched junction bases: 18. The CDR3 is 19 amino acids. This CDR3 reads CASSLDLGQGPRFIYEQFF. The CDR3 DNA sequence: TGTGCCAGCAGCTTAGACCTGGGACAGGGCCCAAGGTTTATCTATGAGCAGTTCTTC.

The CDR3 reads CASSVRQGAETQYF. For the CDR3, the DNA is TGTGCCAGCAGCGTAAGACAGGGGGCAGAGACCCAGTACTTC. The chain uses TRBV7-8 and TRBJ2-5; TRBD1 matches at 10 bases. Germline assignment: CDR1 SGHVS and CDR2 FQNEAQ. Trimming removed 5 bases from V and 4 bases from J; junction bases left unmatched: 4. This CDR3 is built from 14 residues.

The gene calls are TRBV2 and TRBJ1-2, with 9 bases that match TRBD1. CDR3 size: 14 residues. J lost 8 bases, V lost 7 bases, and 11 bases had no gene match. CDR1 is SNHLY, CDR2 FYNNEI, per germline. CDR3 loop: CASKGTQGAGGYTF. CDR3 nucleotide sequence: TGTGCCAGCAAAGGAACACAGGGGGCGGGAGGCTACACCTTC.

The chain carries TRBV30 and TRBJ1-2; 8 nucleotides line up with TRBD1. With V trimmed by 5 bases and J by 7 bases, 9 bases remained unmatched. Germline V lookup: CDR1 GTSNPN, CDR2 SVGIG (reference sequence). This CDR3 contains 13 residues. CDR3 in amino acids: CAWGQGLDGGYTF. CDR3 sequence (DNA): TGTGCCTGGGGACAGGGCCTGGACGGTGGCTACACCTTC.